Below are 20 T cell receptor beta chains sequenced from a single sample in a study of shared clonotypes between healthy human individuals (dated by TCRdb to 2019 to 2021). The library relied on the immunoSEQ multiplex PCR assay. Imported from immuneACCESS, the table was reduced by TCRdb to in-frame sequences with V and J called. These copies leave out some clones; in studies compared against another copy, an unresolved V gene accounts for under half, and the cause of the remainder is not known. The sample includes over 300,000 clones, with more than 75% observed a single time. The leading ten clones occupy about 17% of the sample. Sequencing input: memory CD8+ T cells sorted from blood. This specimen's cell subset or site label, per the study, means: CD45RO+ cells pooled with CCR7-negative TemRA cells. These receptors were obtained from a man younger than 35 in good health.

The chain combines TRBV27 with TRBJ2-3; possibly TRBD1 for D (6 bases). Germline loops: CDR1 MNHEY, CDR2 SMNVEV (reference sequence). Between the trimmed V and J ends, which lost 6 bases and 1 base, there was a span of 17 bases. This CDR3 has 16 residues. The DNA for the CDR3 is TGTGCCAGCAGCGTACAGGGACGAGGTGGCACAGATACGCAGTATTTT. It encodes CASSVQGRGGTDTQYF.

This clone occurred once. In DNA form, the CDR3 reads TGCGCCAGCGGAAGCTTTCGGGATGGCTCCGACGGGGAGCTGTTTTTT. Translated: CASGSFRDGSDGELFF. This chain joins TRBV5-1 and TRBJ2-2, with D maybe TRBD2 (5 bases). From germline, CDR1 is SGHRS and CDR2 YFSETQ. The CDR3 loop spans 16 amino acids. Trimming pared 7 bases from V and 7 bases from J, leaving 23 bases between.

The CDR3 DNA reads as TGTGCCAGCAGTCCCCACAGGTTAGTTGGCTACGAGCAGTACTTC. It is translated as CASSPHRLVGYEQYF. The rearrangement uses TRBV27 and TRBJ2-7, with TRBD1 as a possible D gene (5 bases). CDR1 and CDR2 (germline): MNHEY, SMNVEV (reference sequence). The V and J ends lost 5 bases and 3 bases respectively, with 17 bases between them. The CDR3 runs to 15 residues.

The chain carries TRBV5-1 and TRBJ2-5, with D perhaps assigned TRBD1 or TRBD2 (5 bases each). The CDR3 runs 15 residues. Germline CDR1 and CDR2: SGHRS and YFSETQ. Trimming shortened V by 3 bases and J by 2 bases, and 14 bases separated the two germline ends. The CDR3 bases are TGCGCCAGCAGCTCATTCGGGGCCGCACAAGAGACCCAGTACTTC. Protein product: CASSSFGAAQETQYF. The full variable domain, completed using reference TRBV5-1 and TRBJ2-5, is KAGVTQTPRYLIKTRGQQVTLSCSPISGHRSVSWYQQTPGQGLQFLFEYFSETQRNKGNFPGRFSGRQFSNSRSEMNVSTLELGDSALYLCASSSFGAAQETQYFGPGTRLLVL.

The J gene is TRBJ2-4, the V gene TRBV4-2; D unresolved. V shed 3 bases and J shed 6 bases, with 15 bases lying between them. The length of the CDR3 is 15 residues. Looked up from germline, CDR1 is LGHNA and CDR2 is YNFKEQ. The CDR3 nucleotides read TGTGCCAGCAGCCAGGGTAAGACCCACGGAAACATTCAGTACTTC. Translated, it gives CASSQGKTHGNIQYF.

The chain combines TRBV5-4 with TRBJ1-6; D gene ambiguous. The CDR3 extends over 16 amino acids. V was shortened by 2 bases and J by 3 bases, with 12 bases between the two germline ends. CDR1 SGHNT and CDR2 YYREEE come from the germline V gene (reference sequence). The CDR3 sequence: CASSFGQVGYNSPLHF. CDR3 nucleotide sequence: TGTGCCAGCAGCTTTGGCCAGGTGGGCTATAATTCACCCCTCCACTTT.

CDR3 coding DNA: TGTGCCACCAGCGCTAGCGGGGGGGCACCCTACGAGCAGTACTTC. Its protein is CATSASGGAPYEQYF. The gene calls are TRBV15 and TRBJ2-7, with 12 nucleotides matching TRBD2. The ends lost 5 bases at V and 2 bases at J; junction bases unmatched: 4. The CDR3 spans 15 residues. Germline assignment: CDR1 LNHNV and CDR2 YYDKDF (reference sequence).

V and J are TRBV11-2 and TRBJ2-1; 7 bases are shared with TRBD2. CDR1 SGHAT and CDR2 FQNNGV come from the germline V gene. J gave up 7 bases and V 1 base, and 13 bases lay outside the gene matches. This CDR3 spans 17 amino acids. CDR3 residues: CASSLGVSGLAENEQFF. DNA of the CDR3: TGTGCCAGCAGCTTAGGTGTTAGCGGGCTTGCGGAGAATGAGCAGTTCTTC. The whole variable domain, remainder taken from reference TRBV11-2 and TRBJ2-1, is EAGVAQSPRYKIIEKRQSVAFWCNPISGHATLYWYQQILGQGPKLLIQFQNNGVVDDSQLPKDRFSAERLKGVDSTLKIQPAKLEDSAVYLCASSLGVSGLAENEQFFGPGTRLTVL.

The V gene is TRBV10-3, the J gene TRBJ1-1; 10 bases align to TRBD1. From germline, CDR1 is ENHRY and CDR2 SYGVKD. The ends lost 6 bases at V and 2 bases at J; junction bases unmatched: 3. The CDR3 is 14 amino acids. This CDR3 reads CAIRPTGGNTEAFF. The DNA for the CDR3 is TGTGCCATCAGACCGACAGGGGGCAACACTGAAGCTTTCTTT.

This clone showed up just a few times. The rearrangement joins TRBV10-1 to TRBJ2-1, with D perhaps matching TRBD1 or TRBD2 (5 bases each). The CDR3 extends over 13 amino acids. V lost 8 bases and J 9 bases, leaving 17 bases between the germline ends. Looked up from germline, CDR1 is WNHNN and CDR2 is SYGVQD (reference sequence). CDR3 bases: TGCGCCAGCGCCGCTGGCCCTGGGGGTGAGCAGTTCTTC. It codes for CASAAGPGGEQFF.

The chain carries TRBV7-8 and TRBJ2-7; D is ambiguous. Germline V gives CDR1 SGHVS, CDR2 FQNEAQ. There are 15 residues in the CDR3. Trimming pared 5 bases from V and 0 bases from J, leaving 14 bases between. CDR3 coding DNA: TGTGCCAGCAGCGCCAGGCGAGTCGTCTCCTACGAGCAGTACTTC. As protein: CASSARRVVSYEQYF. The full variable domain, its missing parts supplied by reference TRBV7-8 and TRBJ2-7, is GAGVSQSPRYKVAKRGQDVALRCDPISGHVSLFWYQQALGQGPEFLTYFQNEAQLDKSGLPSDRFFAERPEGSVSTLKIQRTQQEDSAVYLCASSARRVVSYEQYFGPGTRLTVT.

The CDR3 here is CASSFDPNEQFF. The CDR3 DNA reads as TGTGCCAGCAGCTTTGACCCGAATGAGCAGTTCTTC. The V and J genes are TRBV7-4 and TRBJ2-1; no clear D gene. Germline V lookup: CDR1 SGHVT, CDR2 SQSDAQ. CDR3 length: 12 amino acids. Trimming stripped 3 bases from V and 7 bases from J, with 7 bases between.

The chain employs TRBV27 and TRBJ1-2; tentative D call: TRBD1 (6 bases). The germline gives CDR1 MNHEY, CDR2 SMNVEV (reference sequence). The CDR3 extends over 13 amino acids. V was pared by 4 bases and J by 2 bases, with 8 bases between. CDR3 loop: CASSYGQNYGYTF. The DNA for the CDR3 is TGTGCCAGCAGTTACGGACAGAACTATGGCTACACCTTC.

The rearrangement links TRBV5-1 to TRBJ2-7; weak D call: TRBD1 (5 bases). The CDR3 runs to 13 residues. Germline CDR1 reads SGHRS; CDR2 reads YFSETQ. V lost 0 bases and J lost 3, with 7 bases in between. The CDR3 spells CASSLGQNYEQYF. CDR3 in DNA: TGCGCCAGCAGCTTGGGACAGAACTACGAGCAGTACTTC.

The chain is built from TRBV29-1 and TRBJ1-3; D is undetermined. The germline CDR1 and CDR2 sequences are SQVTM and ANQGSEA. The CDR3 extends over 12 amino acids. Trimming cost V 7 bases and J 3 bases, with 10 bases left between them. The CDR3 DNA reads TGCAGCGCCGCCTACGATGGAAACACCATATATTTT. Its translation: CSAAYDGNTIYF.

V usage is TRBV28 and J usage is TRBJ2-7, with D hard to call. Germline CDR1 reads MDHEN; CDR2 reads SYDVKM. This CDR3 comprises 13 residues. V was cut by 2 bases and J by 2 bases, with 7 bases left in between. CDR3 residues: CASSLAGPYEQYF. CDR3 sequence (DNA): TGTGCCAGCAGTTTAGCCGGGCCCTACGAGCAGTACTTC.

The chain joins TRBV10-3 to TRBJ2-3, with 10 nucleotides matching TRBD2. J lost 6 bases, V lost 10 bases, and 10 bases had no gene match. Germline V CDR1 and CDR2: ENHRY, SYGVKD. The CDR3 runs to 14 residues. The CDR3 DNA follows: TGTGCCACAAACGAACTAGCGGGGATTGATACGCAGTATTTT. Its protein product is CATNELAGIDTQYF.

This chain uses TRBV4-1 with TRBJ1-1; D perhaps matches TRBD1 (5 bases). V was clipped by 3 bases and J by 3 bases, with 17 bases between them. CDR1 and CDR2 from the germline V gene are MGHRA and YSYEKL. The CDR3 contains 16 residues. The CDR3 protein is CASSQFREGVHTEAFF. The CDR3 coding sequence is TGCGCCAGCAGCCAGTTTAGGGAAGGGGTGCACACTGAAGCTTTCTTT.

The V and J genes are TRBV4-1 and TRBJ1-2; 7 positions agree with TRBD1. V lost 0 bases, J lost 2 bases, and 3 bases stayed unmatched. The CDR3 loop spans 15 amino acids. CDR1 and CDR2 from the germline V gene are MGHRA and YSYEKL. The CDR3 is CASSQDSTGNYGYTF. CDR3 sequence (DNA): TGCGCCAGCAGCCAAGACTCGACAGGGAACTATGGCTACACCTTC.

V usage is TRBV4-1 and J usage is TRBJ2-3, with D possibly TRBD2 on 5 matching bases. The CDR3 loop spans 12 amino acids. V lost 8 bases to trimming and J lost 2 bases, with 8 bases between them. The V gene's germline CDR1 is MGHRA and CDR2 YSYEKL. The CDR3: CASGSHTDTQYF. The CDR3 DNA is TGCGCCAGCGGGAGCCACACAGATACGCAGTATTTT.